The entry below gives a single TCR beta chain sequence along with its context. Looked up from germline, CDR1 is SEHNR and CDR2 is FQNEAQ (reference sequence). The CDR3 totals 14 residues. The sample comes from a study of CD8+CD57+ T cells in acquired aplastic anemia. Genomic DNA constituted the template upon which TCR beta VDJ and CDR3 profiling was performed. MiXCR, applied by TCRdb to the reads, yields one record per CDR3 protein. This repertoire shows roughly 58,000 distinct CDR3 sequences, about 50% found once; its top ten account for less than 2.5%. This chain links TRBV7-9 with TRBJ2-4; D is perhaps TRBD1 (6 bases). The J call may not be correct, given that the DNA end is closer to TRBJ2-7. This TCR was sampled from a human donor in good health, serving as a control. The sequenced material came from sorted CD4+, CD8+, or CD8+CD57+ T cells (not recorded which) from PBMCs. CDR3 bases: TGTGCCACGGCTCCGGGACACCGGCCGAACGAGCAGTACTTC. Translated: CATAPGHRPNEQYF.